This record looks at one T cell receptor beta chain sequence and its context. This sample was taken from a study of control samples from healthy donors and cancer patients. The table came from immunoSEQ multiplex PCR; TCRdb's copy has only in-frame clones and leaves some out. This table has fewer than 150,000 clones, approximately 89% appearing once. The clonotype comes from a woman aged 18 to 35 in good health. What was sequenced was blood.

CDR3 in amino acids: CASSEERAVRSVLFF. The CDR3 bases are TGTGCCAGCAGTGAAGAAAGGGCCGTACGTTCTGTGCTGTTTTTT. The chain has TRBV2 and TRBJ2-2; D gene unclear. Germline assignment: CDR1 SNHLY and CDR2 FYNNEI. CDR3 length equals 15 residues. The germline V and J ends were trimmed by 1 base and 13 bases, with 19 bases remaining between them.